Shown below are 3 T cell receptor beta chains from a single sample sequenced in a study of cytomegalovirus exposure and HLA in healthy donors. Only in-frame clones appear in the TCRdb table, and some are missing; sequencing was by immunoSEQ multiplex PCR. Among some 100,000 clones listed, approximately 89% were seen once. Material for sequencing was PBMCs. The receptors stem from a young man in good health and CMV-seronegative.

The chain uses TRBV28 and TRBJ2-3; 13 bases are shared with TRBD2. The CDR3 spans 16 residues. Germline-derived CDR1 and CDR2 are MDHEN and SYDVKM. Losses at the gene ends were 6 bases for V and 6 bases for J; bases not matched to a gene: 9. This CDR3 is CASRRGLAGTSDTQYF. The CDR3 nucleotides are TGTGCCAGCAGGCGGGGACTAGCGGGAACTTCGGATACGCAGTATTTT.

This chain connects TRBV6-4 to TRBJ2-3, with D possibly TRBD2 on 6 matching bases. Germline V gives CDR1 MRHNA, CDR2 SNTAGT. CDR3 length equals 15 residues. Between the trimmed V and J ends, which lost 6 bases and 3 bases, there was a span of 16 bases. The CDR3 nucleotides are TGTGCCAGCAGCCCGGACGGCGGGATGACAGATACGCAGTATTTT. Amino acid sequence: CASSPDGGMTDTQYF.

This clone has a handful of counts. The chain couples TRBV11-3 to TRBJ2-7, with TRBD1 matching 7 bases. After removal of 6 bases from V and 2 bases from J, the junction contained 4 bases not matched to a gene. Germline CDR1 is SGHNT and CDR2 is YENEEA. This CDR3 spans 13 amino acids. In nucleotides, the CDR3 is TGTGCCAGCAGAGCGACAGGGACCTACGAGCAGTACTTC. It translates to CASRATGTYEQYF.